This T cell receptor beta chain was identified in a study of blood T cell repertoires in COVID-19 (dated by TCRdb to about 2020). Study-level background: Samples covering the acute and convalescent phases of COVID-19 were provided by collaborators in the United States, Italy and Spain. The material from the prospective study consisted of cDNA or gDNA derived from T cells, B-cell-depleted T cells, or PBMCs. The dataset comprised deeply sampled blood TCRbeta repertoires from subjects exposed to, actively infected with, or recovered from COVID-19. The repertoires were made available in a free public database intended to serve as a resource for research on the immune response to SARS-CoV-2. Samples were obtained from the ongoing ImmuneRACE study (first 160 participants) and from 1,254 subjects provided by 6 global collaborators. Nearly every sample came with metadata listing a de-identified subject ID, COVID-19 status, age in years and sex. Where available, HLA class I and class II types were obtained from metadata supplied by the sample provider rather than from assay-based typing.

The immunoSEQ Assay, a bias-controlled multiplex PCR, was used to amplify TCRbeta CDR3 regions from genomic DNA. In the original analysis: The number of nucleated cells in each sample was estimated from the amplification of reference gene primers within the assay. Sequence reads were collapsed and filtered to measure the absolute abundance of every unique TCRbeta CDR3 rearrangement. For each sample, productive Simpson clonality was calculated as the square root of Simpson's diversity index over productive rearrangements. The source is immuneACCESS, and TCRdb retained only in-frame sequences with V and J called. Part of the clones is not carried over; for the studies checked, unresolved V genes explain less than half of this, and the remainder is unexplained. D and trimming come from the DNA, and the V and J calls and clone size come from that table. A total of 300,000 to 400,000 clones appear in this sample, roughly 84% of them only once. More than 0.8% of the sample lies in the top ten.

CDR1 and CDR2 are read off the germline V gene as SQVTM and ANQGSEA. V is pared back by 6 bases and J by 0 bases, with 19 bases lying between the germline termini. The CDR3 holds 16 amino acids from the cysteine to the phenylalanine. Only CDR3 DNA remains: 48 bases, in frame from the first base. In the prospective study, participants were about 18 to 95 years old, resided in fewer than 25 geographic areas of the United States, and were enrolled through a virtual design. Cohort assignment in the prospective study relied on participant-reported clinical history from a screening survey and a study questionnaire. For ImmuneRACE Cohort 3, a participant was defined as recovered based on two consecutive negative NP/OP PCR tests, clearance by a healthcare professional, or resolution of symptoms. In the prospective study, whole blood, serum and a nasopharyngeal or oropharyngeal swab were collected from each participant by mobile phlebotomists. Over a 2-month period, participants in the prospective study had the option of providing additional blood draws and questionnaires. Before DNA extraction, prospective study blood samples were shipped either frozen or at room temperature.

The study at large found these results: The amount of clinical and demographic metadata varied by source and participant and was provided uncurated.

Worth noting for this clone: Its antigen remains unidentified. The sample holds no much larger clone one base away, and base qualities are not on file.

Sequenced input: PBMCs or T cells enriched from blood (not recorded which). The V gene is TRBV29-1 and the J gene is TRBJ2-3; tentative D gene TRBD2, with 6 bases matching. The clonotype was recovered from a woman in her 30s who had recovered from COVID-19. Here the CDR3 is given as CSVASLLAVSTDTQYF. The DNA sequence follows: TGCAGCGTGGCCTCCCTCTTAGCGGTTAGCACAGATACGCAGTATTTT.